These 14 T cell receptor beta chains were sequenced from one sample in a study of siplizumab effects on memory and regulatory T cells. Here immunoSEQ multiplex PCR was the method, and the copy in TCRdb shows in-frame clones only, minus some. The table lists about 100,000 clones, approximately 94% of them singletons. The source material was non-Treg CD4+ T cells sorted from blood. The source is a human donor in good health.

The J gene is TRBJ1-1, the V gene TRBV13; tentative D call: TRBD1 (5 bases). This CDR3 region has 15 residues. Trimming removed 5 bases at V and 4 bases at J, with 17 bases between. The germline CDR1 and CDR2 sequences are PRHDT and FYEKMQ (reference sequence). The CDR3 sequence: CASSPREWGGTEAFF. CDR3 nucleotides: TGTGCCAGCAGCCCCCGAGAGTGGGGCGGCACTGAAGCTTTCTTT.

The J gene is TRBJ1-5, the V gene TRBV6-1, with TRBD1 matching over 8 bases. Germline CDR1 is MNHNS and CDR2 is SASEGT. Germline trimming cut 5 bases from V and 7 bases from J; bases unmatched to any gene: 10. The CDR3 extends over 15 amino acids. CDR3 nucleotide sequence: TGTGCCAGCAGTTGGACAGGGAATGGGCGGCAGCCCCAGCATTTT. Residues: CASSWTGNGRQPQHF.

This rearrangement joins TRBV9 to TRBJ2-2, with 7 bases matching TRBD2. Germline V gives CDR1 SGDLS, CDR2 YYNGEE. CDR3 size: 17 residues. After removal of 1 base from V and 2 bases from J, the junction contained 8 bases not matched to a gene. The CDR3: CASSVRAGPRNTGELFF. CDR3 sequence (DNA): TGTGCCAGCAGCGTAAGAGCGGGGCCACGAAACACCGGGGAGCTGTTTTTT.

This rearrangement joins TRBV27 to TRBJ2-1; D gene uncertain. CDR1 is MNHEY, CDR2 SMNVEV, per germline (reference sequence). This CDR3 contains 12 residues. The V gene lost 5 bases and the J gene lost 4 bases, with 6 bases spanning the gap. CDR3 bases: TGTGCCAGCAGTCCCCAGTACAATGAGCAGTTCTTC. It codes for CASSPQYNEQFF.

The chain is built from TRBV5-8 and TRBJ2-7, with a possible D match to TRBD1 (5 bases). From germline, CDR1 is SGHTS and CDR2 YDEGEE. The germline V and J ends were trimmed by 0 bases and 6 bases, with 10 bases remaining between them. CDR3 length: 13 residues. The chain's CDR3 is CASSLGGAFEQYF. DNA for the CDR3: TGTGCCAGCAGCTTGGGTGGGGCTTTCGAGCAGTACTTC. Full variable domain (outside the CDR3, taken from reference TRBV5-8 and TRBJ2-7): EAGVTQSPTHLIKTRGQQATLRCSPISGHTSVYWYQQALGLGLQFLLWYDEGEERNRGNFPPRFSGRQFPNYSSELNVNALELEDSALYLCASSLGGAFEQYFGPGTRLTVT.

This rearrangement joins TRBV28 to TRBJ1-4; D not certain. Germline V gives CDR1 MDHEN, CDR2 SYDVKM. Trimming cost V 2 bases and J 3 bases, with 1 base left between them. The CDR3 runs to 12 residues. The CDR3, as DNA: TGTGCCAGCAGTTTACCTAATGAAAAACTGTTTTTT. This sequence encodes CASSLPNEKLFF. The full variable domain, completed using reference TRBV28 and TRBJ1-4, is DVKVTQSSRYLVKRTGEKVFLECVQDMDHENMFWYRQDPGLGLRLIYFSYDVKMKEKGDIPEGYSVSREKKERFSLILESASTNQTSMYLCASSLPNEKLFFGSGTQLSVL.

This rearrangement joins TRBV19 to TRBJ1-1; D is unresolved. V was clipped by 5 bases and J by 0 bases, with 10 bases between them. Germline V gene sequence: CDR1 LNHDA, CDR2 SQIVND (reference sequence). The CDR3 covers 14 residues. Here the CDR3 reads CASSQQLVNTEAFF. In DNA, the CDR3 is TGTGCCAGTAGTCAACAACTGGTGAACACTGAAGCTTTCTTT.

The CDR3 DNA is TGCGCCAGCAGCTTGGGTCCGGTAGGGACTAGCAATTACGAGCAGTACTTC. This translates into CASSLGPVGTSNYEQYF. The chain combines TRBV5-1 with TRBJ2-7; 9 nucleotides agree with TRBD2. The germline gives CDR1 SGHRS, CDR2 YFSETQ. The CDR3 totals 17 residues. The V and J ends lost 0 bases and 4 bases, in that order; junction bases with no gene match: 11.

The chain has TRBV6-6 and TRBJ2-7, with unresolved D. Deletions cut 0 bases from V and 2 bases from J, with 11 bases between. CDR3 length: 15 residues. The germline V gene encodes CDR1 MNHNY and CDR2 SVGAGI (reference sequence). The CDR3 DNA follows: TGTGCCAGCAGTTACTCGAAAATGGAAACCTACGAGCAGTACTTC. It encodes CASSYSKMETYEQYF.

The V and J genes are TRBV30 and TRBJ2-3; D is undetermined. This CDR3 region has 14 residues. Germline V lookup: CDR1 GTSNPN, CDR2 SVGIG (reference sequence). V lost 2 bases to trimming and J lost 0 bases, with 9 bases between them. The CDR3 DNA is TGTGCCTGGAGTCTAGGAACGAGCACAGATACGCAGTATTTT. Its translation is CAWSLGTSTDTQYF.

The chain joins TRBV6-5 to TRBJ1-2; D remains ambiguous. This CDR3 contains 10 residues. Germline CDR1 and CDR2: MNHEY and SVGAGI. V dropped 6 bases and J dropped 3 bases, with 2 bases sitting between them. CDR3: CASRDYGYTF. As DNA, the CDR3 is TGTGCCAGCAGAGACTATGGCTACACCTTC.

The CDR3 region is CAWTGLAGISTDTQYF. CDR3 DNA: TGTGCCTGGACGGGACTAGCGGGAATTAGCACAGATACGCAGTATTTT. The rearrangement uses TRBV30 and TRBJ2-3, with TRBD2 matching over 13 bases. J lost 0 bases, V lost 4 bases, and 4 bases had no gene match. The germline gives CDR1 GTSNPN, CDR2 SVGIG (reference sequence). The CDR3 has 16 amino acids.

The rearrangement uses TRBV10-3 and TRBJ2-5; 9 bases agree with TRBD2. The V gene end was trimmed by 5 bases and the J gene end by 5 bases; junction bases not matched to a gene: 9. CDR3 size: 15 residues. CDR1 and CDR2 (germline): ENHRY, SYGVKD. This CDR3 reads CAISRAGGVKETQYF. The CDR3 DNA sequence: TGTGCCATCAGTCGTGCGGGAGGGGTTAAGGAGACCCAGTACTTC.

This chain connects TRBV6-6 to TRBJ1-2; tentative D call: TRBD1 (6 bases). Deletions cut 7 bases from V and 1 base from J, with 13 bases between. This CDR3 has 14 residues. Germline V gene data show CDR1 as MNHNY and CDR2 as SVGAGI (reference sequence). CDR3 in DNA: TGTGCCAGCATATCGGACAGCTATAACTATGGCTACACCTTC. It yields the protein CASISDSYNYGYTF.